The 8 T cell receptor beta chains in this list originate from one sample, sequenced in a study of shared clonotypes between healthy human individuals. Generated by immunoSEQ multiplex PCR, the TCRdb table keeps only in-frame clones and is missing some. The sample consists of 600,000 to 750,000 clones, 55% to 75% of them appearing once. The sequencing input was memory CD4+ T cells sorted from blood. Subset denoted: CD45RA-negative fraction. The receptors were sampled from a woman between 25 and 40 years old in good health.

A word on this clone: One junction end does not reproduce the germline sequence, and a read error may be involved. The chain couples TRBV13 to TRBJ1-3; no reliable D call. Germline values: CDR1 PRHDT, CDR2 FYEKMQ (reference sequence). The CDR3 is 15 residues long. The CDR3 is CATSRDGLSGNTIYF. The CDR3 region has the DNA TGTGCCACCAGCCGTGATGGCCTCTCTGGAAACACCATATATTTT.

The genes are TRBV5-1 and TRBJ2-5; D is unresolved. Germline V CDR1 and CDR2: SGHRS, YFSETQ. Trimming removed 3 bases from V and 2 bases from J, with 8 bases in between. This CDR3 has 13 residues. The chain's CDR3 is CASSSSFQETQYF. The CDR3 DNA reads TGCGCCAGCAGCTCCTCCTTTCAAGAGACCCAGTACTTC.

The chain uses TRBV5-1 and TRBJ1-4, with 9 positions matching TRBD1. This CDR3 region has 18 residues. The trim removed 0 bases at V and 8 bases at J, leaving 14 bases unmatched. CDR1 is SGHRS and CDR2 is YFSETQ in the germline V gene. For the CDR3, the DNA is TGCGCCAGCAGCTTGGCTCGGGACAGGGAATATGGTTGGGAAAAACTGTTTTTT. Protein sequence: CASSLARDREYGWEKLFF.

The chain is built from TRBV2 and TRBJ2-7, with TRBD2 matching 13 bases. The CDR3 contains 19 residues. Germline values: CDR1 SNHLY, CDR2 FYNNEI. V was clipped by 4 bases and J by 5 bases; unmatched bases: 17. The CDR3 protein is CASSGPTSGRAYFQNEQYF. CDR3 bases: TGTGCCAGCAGTGGCCCCACTAGCGGGAGGGCCTATTTTCAGAACGAGCAGTACTTC.

On this clone itself: Other DNA sequences in this sample translate to the same CDR3. The J gene is TRBJ2-7, the V gene TRBV2; D unresolved. The CDR3 extends over 12 amino acids. Germline CDR1 SNHLY, CDR2 FYNNEI. With 3 bases removed from V and 3 bases from J, the gap between germline ends came to 6 bases. CDR3 in amino acids: CASSELLYEQYF. The CDR3 DNA sequence: TGTGCCAGCAGTGAGCTACTCTACGAGCAGTACTTC.

This chain's CDR3 is CASRNPGLAGVYNEQFF. In DNA, the CDR3 is TGTGCCAGCAGGAACCCGGGACTAGCGGGAGTCTACAATGAGCAGTTCTTC. V and J are TRBV28 and TRBJ2-1, with 14 bases fitting TRBD2. The germline V gene has CDR1 MDHEN and CDR2 SYDVKM. The V segment lost 6 bases and the J segment 3 bases; nucleotides outside the gene matches: 7. This CDR3 has 17 residues.

Written as DNA, the CDR3 is TGTGCCAGCAGCCTGGCGACTAGCGGGAGCTACGAGCAGTACTTC. Protein product: CASSLATSGSYEQYF. This rearrangement joins TRBV28 to TRBJ2-7; 12 bases are shared with TRBD2. V was clipped by 6 bases and J by 3 bases; unmatched bases: 6. The CDR3 sequence is 15 residues long. The germline V gene encodes CDR1 MDHEN and CDR2 SYDVKM. The full variable domain, completed using reference TRBV28 and TRBJ2-7, is DVKVTQSSRYLVKRTGEKVFLECVQDMDHENMFWYRQDPGLGLRLIYFSYDVKMKEKGDIPEGYSVSREKKERFSLILESASTNQTSMYLCASSLATSGSYEQYFGPGTRLTVT.

The gene calls are TRBV11-3 and TRBJ1-1, with D maybe TRBD1 (5 bases). This CDR3 comprises 13 residues. The V gene's germline CDR1 is SGHNT and CDR2 YENEEA. Trimming removed 5 bases from V and 5 bases from J, with 12 bases in between. CDR3 bases: TGTGCCAGCAGCGCCGTCAGGGAAACTGAAGCTTTCTTT. Amino acids: CASSAVRETEAFF. Together with reference TRBV11-3 and TRBJ1-1, the CDR3 gives the full variable domain: EAGVVQSPRYKIIEKKQPVAFWCNPISGHNTLYWYLQNLGQGPELLIRYENEEAVDDSQLPKDRFSAERLKGVDSTLKIQPAELGDSAVYLCASSAVRETEAFFGQGTRLTVV.